This is a list of T cell receptor beta chains from one sample in a study of blood T cell repertoires in COVID-19. TCRdb's table, derived via immunoSEQ multiplex PCR, lists solely in-frame clones and lacks some. The repertoire holds under 85,000 clones, more than 70% seen once, with 5.1% in the top ten. The specimen sequenced was peripheral blood. These receptors all come from an elderly man with acute or convalescent COVID-19. The conserved cysteine and the conserved F or W are not part of the CDR3 here. The D gene is left open where the match is weak. Clone sizes are given selectively: once, few, many, or a class where the clone is expanded.

CDR3	size	D	V
ASRQGLDYEQY	.	.	TRBV6-5
ASSPGDSTGELF	few	.	TRBV18
ASSGQGPDSGANVLT	.	TRBD1	TRBV9
ASSPSSGSLYNEQF	.	TRBD2	TRBV5-1
ASSYKGDEKLF	.	.	TRBV6-2/TRBV6-3
ASSPGTSGDFTDTQY	.	TRBD2	TRBV5-1
ASSLAGSSYNEQF	.	.	TRBV27
ASRGQGGEKLF	.	TRBD1	TRBV6-5
ASSPLGGARGNTIY	few	.	TRBV7-9
ASSPRDRGTYEQY	.	TRBD1	TRBV3-1/TRBV3-2
ASSSGQGVIEAF	.	TRBD1	TRBV7-9
ASSGGQLNTEAF	.	.	TRBV19
ASSPGLARRNEQF	.	TRBD2	TRBV13
ASSGGLAGSSTQY	once	TRBD2	TRBV2
ASSQETRGEAF	.	.	TRBV3-1/TRBV3-2
ASSQVPGGNEQF	.	TRBD2	TRBV4-3
ASSFGGAGDQPQH	once	.	TRBV28
ATSDSTGGKTYEQY	.	TRBD1	TRBV24-1
AWEKLPTNYGYT	.	.	TRBV30
ASSFGQGIGNEQF	few	TRBD1	TRBV5-1
ASSRRSSGNTIY	once	.	TRBV28
SVIGTGGFGTEAF	.	TRBD1	TRBV29-1
ASSRRGGLSTDTQY	.	TRBD2	TRBV7-9
ASSYTGPYEQY	.	.	TRBV6-2/TRBV6-3
ASSLSGGATGEQF	.	TRBD2	TRBV5-1
ASGRGSGNTIY	once	.	TRBV7-3
ASSPAAGGFGTQY	.	TRBD2	TRBV5-1
ASSPRQNTEAF	.	.	TRBV25-1
ATSDPDITEAF	.	.	TRBV24-1
ASSLAPTRGETQY	.	.	TRBV7-2
ASSPTGAGELF	.	.	TRBV10-2
ASTGELSPLH	.	.	TRBV19
ASTTGTGAEKLF	.	TRBD1	TRBV19
AWWAPPSGANVLT	few	.	TRBV30
ASSGLVQETQY	.	TRBD2	TRBV7-6
ASSSGTGVNYEQY	.	TRBD1	TRBV18
ASSRKTSGGSSSTDTQY	.	TRBD2	TRBV4-1